This is a list of T cell receptor beta chains from one sample in a study of radiotherapy plus CTLA-4 blockade in lung cancer. Method: immunoSEQ multiplex PCR; TCRdb's copy keeps in-frame clones and lacks some. The sample has tens of thousands of clones, around 77% seen once. This specimen consisted of peripheral blood, obtained from a patient treated with radiotherapy plus ipilimumab. The receptors here all came from a human donor with non-small cell lung cancer who had a complete response to radiotherapy plus ipilimumab. Each CDR3 is given with its conserved first and last residue. A D gene is named only where the DNA matches it firmly. Only part of the rows carry a size: once, few, many, or a class if the clone is expanded.

clone_size	v_call	d_call	j_call	cdr3_aa	cdr3_nt
few	TRBV6-5	TRBD2	TRBJ2-1	CASTRTSGDDNEQFF	TGTGCCAGCACTAGGACTAGCGGGGATGACAATGAGCAGTTCTTC
.	TRBV10-3	.	TRBJ1-4	CAISPGTSLGEKLFF	TGTGCCATCAGTCCCGGGACCTCTTTGGGTGAAAAACTGTTTTTT
.	TRBV18	.	TRBJ1-4	CASSPPLKGGEKLFF	TGTGCCAGCTCACCACCGTTGAAAGGGGGGGAAAAACTGTTTTTT
.	TRBV7-2	.	TRBJ1-6	CASAYGGMNSPLHF	TGTGCCAGCGCATACGGGGGTATGAATTCACCCCTCCACTTT
few	TRBV19	.	TRBJ1-2	CASTDRDYGYTF	TGTGCCAGTACCGACAGAGACTATGGCTACACCTTC
.	TRBV28	TRBD1	TRBJ2-7	CASSSPGQETYEQYF	TGTGCCAGCAGTTCCCCGGGACAGGAAACCTACGAGCAGTACTTC
.	TRBV7-9	.	TRBJ2-6	CASSYPSGANVLTF	TGTGCCAGCAGCTACCCTTCTGGGGCCAACGTCCTGACTTTC
.	TRBV5-1	.	TRBJ1-1	CASSLGPLNTEAFF	TGCGCCAGCAGCCTTGGACCGTTGAACACTGAAGCTTTCTTT
.	TRBV5-1	.	TRBJ1-1	CASSLQTSNTEAFF	TGCGCCAGCAGCTTGCAGACCTCGAACACTGAAGCTTTCTTT
few	TRBV19	.	TRBJ2-5	CASSISPGPVETQYF	TGTGCCAGTAGTATATCCCCAGGTCCCGTGGAGACCCAGTACTTC
.	TRBV5-6	.	TRBJ1-2	CASSFPLGGYTF	TGTGCCAGCAGCTTTCCGTTGGGTGGCTACACCTTC
.	TRBV7-9	.	TRBJ2-6	CASSSPTGTTGANVLTF	TGTGCCAGCAGTTCCCCGACGGGTACTACTGGGGCCAACGTCCTGACTTTC
.	TRBV30	TRBD1	TRBJ1-4	CAWSVPGQGIEKLFF	TGTGCCTGGAGCGTACCGGGACAGGGCATTGAAAAACTGTTTTTT
.	TRBV9	.	TRBJ1-1	CASSGDRPGAFF	TGTGCCAGCAGCGGAGACAGGCCTGGAGCTTTCTTT
few	TRBV5-6	TRBD1	TRBJ1-4	CASSDTGTGDEKLFF	TGTGCCAGCAGCGACACCGGGACAGGGGATGAAAAACTGTTTTTT
few	TRBV5-1	.	TRBJ2-1	CASRGEYNEQFF	TGCGCCAGCAGAGGAGAGTACAATGAGCAGTTCTTC
.	TRBV10-3	.	TRBJ1-1	CAITLTAGTEAFF	TGTGCCATCACCTTGACAGCAGGCACTGAAGCTTTCTTT
.	TRBV4-3	.	TRBJ1-2	CASSQDRGEGTNYGYTF	TGCGCCAGCAGCCAAGATCGGGGGGAGGGAACTAACTATGGCTACACCTTC
.	TRBV21-1	.	TRBJ2-2	CASSKVGIAGAGTGELFF	TGTGCCAGCAGCAAGGTGGGGATTGCAGGGGCGGGCACCGGGGAGCTGTTTTTT
.	TRBV5-4	.	TRBJ2-1	CASSLGWDYEQFF	TGTGCCAGCAGCTTGGGGTGGGACTATGAGCAGTTCTTC
.	TRBV4-3	TRBD1	TRBJ1-2	CATKDRSSGYGYTF	TGCGCCACCAAGGACAGGTCTTCAGGTTATGGCTACACCTTC
.	TRBV11-2	TRBD2	TRBJ2-2	CASSPRNRGLTGELFF	TGTGCCAGCAGCCCCAGAAACCGGGGACTAACCGGGGAGCTGTTTTTT